This TCR beta chain derives from a study of blood T cell repertoires in COVID-19 (dated by TCRdb to 2018 to 2021). Background on the whole study: Collaborator samples came from the United States, Italy and Spain and covered acute and convalescent phases of COVID-19. The prospective study material was composed of cDNA or gDNA derived from T cells, B-cell-depleted T cells, or PBMCs. The dataset comprised deeply sampled blood TCRbeta repertoires from subjects exposed to, actively infected with, or recovered from COVID-19. The repertoires were made available in a free public database intended to serve as a resource for research on the immune response to SARS-CoV-2. The samples were drawn from two sources: the first 160 participants of the ongoing ImmuneRACE study, and about 1,300 subjects contributed by 6 global collaborators. Nearly every sample came with metadata listing a de-identified subject ID, COVID-19 status, age in years and sex. HLA class I and class II types, where available, came from metadata supplied by the sample provider rather than from assay-based typing. Points the paper makes about the study in general: Clinical and demographic metadata were provided uncurated, with the amount varying by source and participant.

The immunoSEQ Assay, a bias-controlled multiplex PCR, was used to amplify TCRbeta CDR3 regions from genomic DNA. Under the source paper's analysis protocol: The number of nucleated cells in each sample was estimated by amplification of reference gene primers within the assay. To quantify the absolute abundance of each unique TCRbeta CDR3 rearrangement, sequence reads were collapsed and filtered. For each sample, productive Simpson clonality was calculated by taking the square root of Simpson's diversity index across productive rearrangements. This immuneACCESS table, as held by TCRdb, lists in-frame sequences with V and J called but not all clones. Of the missing ones, under half trace to an unresolved V gene in checked studies; the others have no known cause. V and J calls and clone size are copied from that table; D and trimming were computed from the DNA. A total of 250,000 or so clones appear in this sample, about 86% of them only once. Around 3.5% of the sample rests with the top ten.

With respect to this clone: Its antigen is unknown. One base away there is no much larger clone; base qualities are not given.

Participants in the prospective study were enrolled through a virtual design, were aged roughly 18 to 95 years, and lived in roughly 24 United States geographic areas. In the prospective study, cohorts were assigned on the basis of participant-reported clinical history obtained from a screening survey and a study questionnaire. Recovered participants in ImmuneRACE Cohort 3 were defined as having two consecutive negative NP/OP PCR tests, clearance from a healthcare professional, or resolution of symptoms. Each participant in the prospective study had whole blood, serum and a nasopharyngeal or oropharyngeal swab collected by mobile phlebotomists. Over a roughly 2-month period, participants in the prospective study had the option of providing additional blood draws and questionnaires. Prospective study blood samples were shipped either frozen or at room temperature before DNA extraction. CDR1 and CDR2, looked up from the germline V gene, are MDHEN and SYDVKM. The CDR3 starts with the cysteine, ends with the phenylalanine, and has 18 residues. Just CDR3 DNA is preserved here, 54 bases in frame from base 1. V and J are trimmed by 2 bases and 3 bases, and the gene matches miss 15 bases of the junction.

The clonotype comes from a man aged 50 to 59 who had recovered from COVID-19. Sequenced sample: PBMCs or T cells enriched from blood (not recorded which). Rearrangement joined TRBV28 to TRBJ1-1, with TRBD1 matching 7 junction bases. The DNA is as follows: TGTGCCAGCAGTTTAGGTGGAGGGGGCAAATATGAGTACACTGAAGCTTTCTTT. Its protein is CASSLGGGGKYEYTEAFF.